Sequencing of this T cell receptor beta chain was carried out in a study of blood T cell repertoires in COVID-19. Overall study context: COVID-19 samples from acute and convalescent phases originated in the United States, Italy and Spain. PBMCs, B-cell-depleted T cells, or T cells provided the cDNA or gDNA that made up the material.

Sequenced by immunoSEQ multiplex PCR; TCRdb stores in-frame clones only, minus some. Here the sample spans some 110,000 clones, about 80% being singletons. This clone was counted only a few times. The sequencing input was peripheral blood. This clonotype was obtained from a man aged 55 to 70 with active or convalescent COVID-19.

As DNA, the CDR3 is TGTGCCACCAGTGATTTGTGGACGGGAGCTAACTATGGCTACACCTTC. Translated: CATSDLWTGANYGYTF. The J gene is TRBJ1-2, the V gene TRBV24-1, with no clear D. CDR1 is KGHDR and CDR2 is SFDVKD in the germline V gene. This CDR3 contains 16 residues. Deletions cut 0 bases from V and 0 bases from J, with 10 bases between.